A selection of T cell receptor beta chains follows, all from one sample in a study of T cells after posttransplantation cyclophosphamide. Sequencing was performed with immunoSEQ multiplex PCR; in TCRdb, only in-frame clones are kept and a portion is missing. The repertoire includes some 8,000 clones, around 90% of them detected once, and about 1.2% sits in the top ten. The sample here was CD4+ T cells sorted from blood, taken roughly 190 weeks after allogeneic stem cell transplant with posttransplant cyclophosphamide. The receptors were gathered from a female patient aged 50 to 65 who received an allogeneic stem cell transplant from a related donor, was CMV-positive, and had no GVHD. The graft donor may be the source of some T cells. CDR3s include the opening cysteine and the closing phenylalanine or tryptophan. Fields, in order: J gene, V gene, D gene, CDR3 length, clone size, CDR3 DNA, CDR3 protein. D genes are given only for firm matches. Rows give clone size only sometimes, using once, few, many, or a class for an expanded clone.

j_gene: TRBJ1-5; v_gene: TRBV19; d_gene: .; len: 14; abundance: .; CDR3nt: TGTGCCAGTAGCACACACTATAGCAATCAGCCCCAGCATTTT; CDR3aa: CASSTHYSNQPQHF
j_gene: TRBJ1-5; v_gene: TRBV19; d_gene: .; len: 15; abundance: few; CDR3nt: TGTGCCAGTAGTATTGCGGGGGGCCCCAATCAGCCCCAGCATTTT; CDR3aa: CASSIAGGPNQPQHF
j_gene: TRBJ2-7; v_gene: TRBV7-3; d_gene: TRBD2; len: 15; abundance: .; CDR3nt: TGTGCCAGCAGCTTACGGGCGGGAGTCGCCTACGAGCAGTACTTC; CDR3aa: CASSLRAGVAYEQYF
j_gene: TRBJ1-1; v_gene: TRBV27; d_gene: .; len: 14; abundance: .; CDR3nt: TGTGCCAGCAGTTTACAGCCAGGGAACACTGAAGCTTTCTTT; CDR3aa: CASSLQPGNTEAFF
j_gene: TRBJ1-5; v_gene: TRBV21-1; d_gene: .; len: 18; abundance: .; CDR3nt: TGTGCCAGCAGCAAAGTTTACAGGGGGCCTATTACTAATCAGCCCCAGCATTTT; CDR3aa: CASSKVYRGPITNQPQHF
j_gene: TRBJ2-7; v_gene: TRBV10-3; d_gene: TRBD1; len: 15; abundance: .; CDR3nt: TGTGCCATCAGTGACCTAGGGGGCGAAAACTACGAGCAGTACTTC; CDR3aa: CAISDLGGENYEQYF
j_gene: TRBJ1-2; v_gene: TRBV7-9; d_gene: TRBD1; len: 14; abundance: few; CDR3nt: TGTGCCAGCAGCTGGGGACAGGGATCCTATGGCTACACCTTC; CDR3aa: CASSWGQGSYGYTF
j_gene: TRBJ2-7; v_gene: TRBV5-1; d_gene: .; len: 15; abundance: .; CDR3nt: TGCGCCAGCAGCTTAGTCCCAGGCGCCCGCTACGAGCAGTACTTC; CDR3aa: CASSLVPGARYEQYF
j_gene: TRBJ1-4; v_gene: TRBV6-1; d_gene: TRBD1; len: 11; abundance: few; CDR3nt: TGTGCCACCAAGACAGGGGAAAAACTGTTTTTT; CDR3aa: CATKTGEKLFF
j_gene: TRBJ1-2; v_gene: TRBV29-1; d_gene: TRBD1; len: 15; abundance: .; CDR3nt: TGCAGCGTTGAACCAGGGCCGGGACAGGGTACTGGCTACACCTTC; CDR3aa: CSVEPGPGQGTGYTF
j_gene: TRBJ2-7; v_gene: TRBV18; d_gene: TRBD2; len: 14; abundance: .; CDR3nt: TGTGCCAGCTCAAAGGGGACTAGCGATAACGAGCAGTACTTC; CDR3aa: CASSKGTSDNEQYF
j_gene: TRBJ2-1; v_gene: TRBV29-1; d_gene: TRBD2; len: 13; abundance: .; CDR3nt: TGCAGCGTTGAACGGCTAGCGGGAGGGCAGCAGTTCTTC; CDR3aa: CSVERLAGGQQFF
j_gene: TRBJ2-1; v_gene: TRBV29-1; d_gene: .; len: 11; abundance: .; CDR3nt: TGCAGCGTTGAGAGCTACAATGAGCAGTTCTTC; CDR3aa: CSVESYNEQFF
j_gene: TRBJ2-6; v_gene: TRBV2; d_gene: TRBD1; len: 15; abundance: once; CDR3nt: TGTGCCAGCAGTCTGACAGGGACTGGGGCCAACGTCCTGACTTTC; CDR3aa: CASSLTGTGANVLTF
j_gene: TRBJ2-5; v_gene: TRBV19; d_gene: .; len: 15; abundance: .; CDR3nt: TGTGCCAGTAGTTCCTACAGGGTGGCTGGGGAGACCCAGTACTTC; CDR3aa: CASSSYRVAGETQYF
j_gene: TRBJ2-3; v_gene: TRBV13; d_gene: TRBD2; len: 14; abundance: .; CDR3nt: TGTGCCAGCAGGGTAGCGGGAGGTTTGGATACGCAGTATTTT; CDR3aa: CASRVAGGLDTQYF
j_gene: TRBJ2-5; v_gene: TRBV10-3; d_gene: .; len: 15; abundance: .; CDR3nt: TGTGCCACAACCACCGATCCAGGCGCCCAAGAGACCCAGTACTTC; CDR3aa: CATTTDPGAQETQYF
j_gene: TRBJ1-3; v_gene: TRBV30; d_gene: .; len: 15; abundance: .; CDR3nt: TGTGCCTGGAGTGTACCAACAGGGTCCGGAAACACCATATATTTT; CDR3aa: CAWSVPTGSGNTIYF
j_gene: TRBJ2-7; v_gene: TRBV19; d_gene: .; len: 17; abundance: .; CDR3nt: TGTGCCAGTAGTATGTATGGAGGGGCAGGCCCTTCCTACGAGCAGTACTTC; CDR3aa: CASSMYGGAGPSYEQYF
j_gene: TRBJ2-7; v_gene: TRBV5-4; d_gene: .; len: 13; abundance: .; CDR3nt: TGTGCCAGCAGCCGGACAGAGCCCTACGAGCAGTACTTC; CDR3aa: CASSRTEPYEQYF
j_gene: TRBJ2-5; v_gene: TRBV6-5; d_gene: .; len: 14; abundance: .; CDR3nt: TGTGCCAGCAGTCCGCGCTACAGAGCGGGGACCCAGTACTTC; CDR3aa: CASSPRYRAGTQYF
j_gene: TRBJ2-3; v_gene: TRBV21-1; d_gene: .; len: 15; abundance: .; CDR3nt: TGTGCCAGCAGCCCCCCGAGGGGGACGGGAGATACGCAGTATTTT; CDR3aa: CASSPPRGTGDTQYF
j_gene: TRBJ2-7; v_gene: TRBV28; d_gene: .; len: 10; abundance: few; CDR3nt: TGTGCCAGCACCGGGGACGAGCAGTACTTC; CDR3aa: CASTGDEQYF
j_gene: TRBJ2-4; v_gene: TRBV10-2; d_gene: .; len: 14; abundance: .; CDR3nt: TGCGCCAGCAGCCCGAGTGCCGCGATAAACATTCAGTACTTC; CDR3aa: CASSPSAAINIQYF